This TCR beta chain was obtained from a study of blood T cell repertoires in COVID-19. Study-level background: T cells, B-cell-depleted T cells, or PBMCs supplied cDNA or gDNA.

Methods used by the authors: Counts of nucleated cells, estimated from reference gene primer amplification, were obtained. Assay used: immunoSEQ multiplex PCR; TCRdb lists only in-frame clones, some missing. D and trimming come from the DNA, and the V and J calls and clone size come from that table. The data contain 200,000 or so clones, 75% to 90% of them singletons. This CDR3 has 10 amino acids. Germline CDR1 and CDR2: MDHEN and SYDVKM. Sequencing input: peripheral blood. The receptor comes from a man between 65 and 85 years old with active or convalescent COVID-19. The gene calls are TRBV28 and TRBJ2-1; D is possibly TRBD2 (5 bases). This CDR3 reads CATRYNEQFF. The CDR3 DNA is TGTGCAACTAGGTACAATGAGCAGTTCTTC.